One and the same sample provided the 21 T cell receptor beta chains below, sequenced in a study of beta chain features in type 1 diabetes (dated by TCRdb to 2016 to 2019). Library preparation was by the immunoSEQ multiplex PCR assay. The High Capacity cDNA Reverse Transcription Kit was used to reverse transcribe all of the isolated RNA, meaning that expressed TCRB transcripts were what got sequenced. TCRdb's version of the immuneACCESS table is confined to in-frame rearrangements and falls short of the full clone set. An unresolved V gene accounts for under half of the shortfall where checked; the remainder is of unknown origin. The sample contains about 620,000 clones, 15% to 19% of them found a single time. The ten largest account for around 0.095% of the sample. Sequencing was carried out using naive CD4+ T cells from blood. The cell subset or site label, read with the paper, signifies: true naive CD4+ T cells. The receptors shown here come from a man aged 18-30 years in good health.

This chain joins TRBV6-4 and TRBJ2-3, with D possibly matching TRBD1 (6 bases). This CDR3 has 14 amino acids. Trimming removed 6 bases from V and 6 bases from J, with 16 bases in between. Germline V gene lookup returns CDR1 MRHNA and CDR2 SNTAGT. The CDR3 protein is CASRKESGVDTQYF. For the CDR3, the DNA is TGTGCCAGCAGGAAGGAATCAGGGGTCGATACGCAGTATTTT.

The J gene is TRBJ2-3, the V gene TRBV9, with 8 bases that match TRBD1. Unmatched junction bases numbered 10, after V lost 5 bases and J lost 5 bases. The CDR3 loop spans 15 amino acids. The germline V gene has CDR1 SGDLS and CDR2 YYNGEE. The CDR3 nucleotides read TGTGCCAGCAGGGGAATTGGACAGGGTAGAGATACGCAGTATTTT. Translating it yields CASRGIGQGRDTQYF.

The J gene is TRBJ1-1, the V gene TRBV5-1; D ambiguous. Germline CDR1 and CDR2: SGHRS and YFSETQ. This CDR3 has 14 residues. Between the trimmed V and J ends, which lost 0 bases and 7 bases, there was a span of 13 bases. The CDR3 protein is CASSLEARYSEAFF. DNA of the CDR3: TGCGCCAGCAGCTTGGAGGCACGATATAGTGAAGCTTTCTTT.

There are a few counts of this clone. The V gene is TRBV7-6, the J gene TRBJ2-7; 10 nucleotides align to TRBD1. The length of the CDR3 is 15 residues. Losses at the gene ends were 1 base for V and 4 bases for J; bases not matched to a gene: 4. The V gene's germline CDR1 is SGHVS and CDR2 FNYEAQ. The CDR3 nucleotides read TGTGCCAGCAGCTTAGGTGGGACAGGGGTGTACGAGCAGTACTTC. Translation gives CASSLGGTGVYEQYF.

The chain employs TRBV27 and TRBJ2-1; no definite D call. V was clipped by 4 bases and J by 10 bases, with 8 bases between them. The CDR3 runs to 11 residues. In germline, CDR1 is MNHEY, CDR2 SMNVEV (reference sequence). In nucleotides, the CDR3 is TGTGCCAGCAGTTGGCTCAGGGAGCAGTTCTTC. Translated: CASSWLREQFF.

This clone was counted between two and nine times. This sequence joins TRBV27 and TRBJ1-4; D is uncertain. This CDR3 is 15 amino acids long. Germline CDR1 and CDR2: MNHEY and SMNVEV (reference sequence). With 2 bases removed from V and 7 bases from J, the gap between germline ends came to 14 bases. CDR3 region: CASSLVPGIGEKLFF. CDR3 in DNA: TGTGCCAGCAGTTTAGTTCCGGGGATAGGTGAAAAACTGTTTTTT.

The chain has TRBV2 and TRBJ1-6; 12 nucleotides line up with TRBD1. CDR3 size: 14 residues. Germline-derived CDR1 and CDR2 are SNHLY and FYNNEI. The V segment lost 6 bases and the J segment 10 bases; nucleotides outside the gene matches: 4. Here the CDR3 DNA reads TGTGCCAGCAGGGGACAGGGGGCATGGTCACCCCTCCACTTT. This codes for CASRGQGAWSPLHF.

The chain links TRBV7-8 to TRBJ2-7, with 7 bases matching TRBD1. J lost 3 bases, V lost 5 bases, and 10 bases had no gene match. The CDR3 consists of 15 residues. Germline V lookup: CDR1 SGHVS, CDR2 FQNEAQ. CDR3 in amino acids: CASSRTRHRGYEQYF. The CDR3 DNA is TGTGCCAGCAGCCGAACCCGACACAGGGGCTACGAGCAGTACTTC.

This clone appeared a few times. V usage is TRBV5-4 and J usage is TRBJ2-5, with D perhaps TRBD1 (6 bases). With 0 bases removed from V and 5 bases from J, the gap between germline ends came to 14 bases. The CDR3 covers 15 residues. The germline V gene encodes CDR1 SGHNT and CDR2 YYREEE (reference sequence). The CDR3 here is CASSLAQGSGETQYF. As DNA, the CDR3 is TGTGCCAGCAGCTTGGCCCAGGGGTCGGGGGAGACCCAGTACTTC.

Only a few counts were recorded for this clone. The chain couples TRBV11-3 to TRBJ2-1, with D perhaps matching TRBD1 or TRBD2 (6 bases each). Trimming pared 3 bases from V and 3 bases from J, leaving 9 bases between. In germline, CDR1 is SGHNT, CDR2 YENEEA. This CDR3 is built from 14 residues. Written as DNA, the CDR3 is TGTGCCAGCAGCTTCGGGGGCAGCTACAATGAGCAGTTCTTC. This sequence encodes CASSFGGSYNEQFF. Drawing the rest from reference TRBV11-3 and TRBJ2-1, the complete variable domain is EAGVVQSPRYKIIEKKQPVAFWCNPISGHNTLYWYLQNLGQGPELLIRYENEEAVDDSQLPKDRFSAERLKGVDSTLKIQPAELGDSAVYLCASSFGGSYNEQFFGPGTRLTVL.

This clone was picked up a small number of times. The CDR3 DNA is TGTGCCAGCAGCCCCCCGGGACTAGCGGGAGTGGCAGAGACCCAGTACTTC. Translated: CASSPPGLAGVAETQYF. J is TRBJ2-5 and V is TRBV14; 14 nucleotides agree with TRBD2. With 4 bases clipped from V and 4 bases from J, the junction kept 8 bases outside the gene matches. This CDR3 comprises 17 residues. Germline V gene sequence: CDR1 SGHDN, CDR2 FVKESK.

V gene TRBV21-1 combines with J gene TRBJ2-5. The DNA end favors TRBJ2-7, so the J call may be wrong. TRBV21-1 is flagged as a pseudogene. CDR3 length equals 14 residues. The CDR3 DNA reads as TGTGCCAGCAGCAAAAGCAACACCTCCTACGAGCAGTACTTC. Protein sequence: CASSKSNTSYEQYF.

A few counts support this clone. The chain joins TRBV29-1 to TRBJ1-1; D is possibly TRBD1 (5 bases). The CDR3 loop spans 12 amino acids. V was trimmed by 8 bases and J by 1 base, leaving 11 bases between them. Germline V gives CDR1 SQVTM, CDR2 ANQGSEA. The CDR3 region has the DNA TGCAGCACCAGGAGGGGGAACACTGAAGCTTTCTTT. Translating it yields CSTRRGNTEAFF. Complete variable domain (other parts from reference TRBV29-1 and TRBJ1-1): SAVISQKPSRDICQRGTSLTIQCQVDSQVTMMFWYRQQPGQSLTLIATANQGSEATYESGFVIDKFPISRPNLTFSTLTVSNMSPEDSSIYLCSTRRGNTEAFFGQGTRLTVV.

The CDR3 sequence is CASSPWAQTHNSPLHF. The CDR3 DNA reads as TGTGCCAGCAGCCCTTGGGCCCAAACCCATAATTCACCCCTCCACTTT. V usage is TRBV7-2 and J usage is TRBJ1-6; D gene ambiguous. The V end was cut by 5 bases, the J end by 5 bases, with 16 bases between. Germline V gives CDR1 SGHTA, CDR2 FQGNSA. The CDR3 totals 16 residues.

This clone was picked up a small number of times. The chain has TRBV18 and TRBJ2-3, with 12 bases fitting TRBD2. Germline V gives CDR1 KGHSH, CDR2 LQKENI. The V gene end was trimmed by 3 bases and the J gene end by 3 bases; junction bases not matched to a gene: 7. This CDR3 comprises 17 residues. As DNA, the CDR3 is TGTGCCAGCTCACCCCTAGCGGGGGGGCGGGGGACAGATACGCAGTATTTT. As protein: CASSPLAGGRGTDTQYF.

This clone came up a few times. The rearrangement uses TRBV18 and TRBJ2-7, with 14 bases that match TRBD2. The CDR3 spans 13 residues. V lost 11 bases to trimming and J lost 5 bases; unmatched junction nucleotides: 5. Germline-derived CDR1 and CDR2 are KGHSH and LQKENI. CDR3 bases: TGTGCCTGCGGGACTAGCGGGAGTGACGAGCAGTACTTC. Translating it yields CACGTSGSDEQYF.

This rearrangement joins TRBV5-1 to TRBJ2-2; the D gene is possibly TRBD2 (7 bases). V lost 0 bases and J 6 bases, leaving 18 bases between the germline ends. Germline V CDR1 and CDR2: SGHRS, YFSETQ. The CDR3 sequence is 17 residues long. The DNA of the CDR3 is TGCGCCAGCAGCTTGGGGATGGAGGCGGGGGCCGCCGGGGAGCTGTTTTTT. Its translation: CASSLGMEAGAAGELFF. Based on the CDR3 plus reference TRBV5-1 and TRBJ2-2, the full variable domain is KAGVTQTPRYLIKTRGQQVTLSCSPISGHRSVSWYQQTPGQGLQFLFEYFSETQRNKGNFPGRFSGRQFSNSRSEMNVSTLELGDSALYLCASSLGMEAGAAGELFFGEGSRLTVL.

The sample holds a few counts of this clone. V and J are TRBV6-6 and TRBJ2-4; D is ambiguous. This CDR3 comprises 16 residues. V dropped 0 bases and J dropped 2 bases, with 11 bases sitting between them. Germline lookup yields CDR1 MNHNY and CDR2 SVGAGI (reference sequence). Here the CDR3 DNA reads TGTGCCAGCAGTTACTCAGCCGGTCAGTCCAAAAACATTCAGTACTTC. Residues: CASSYSAGQSKNIQYF.

This clone was observed a few times. V and J are TRBV10-3 and TRBJ2-2; D not resolved. Germline V gene sequence: CDR1 ENHRY, CDR2 SYGVKD. This CDR3 has 13 residues. V was cut by 4 bases and J by 6 bases, with 9 bases left in between. CDR3 protein: CAISALNSGELFF. CDR3 in DNA: TGTGCCATCAGTGCTCTAAATTCCGGGGAGCTGTTTTTT.

In its sample, this clone was seen a few times. The J gene is TRBJ2-7, the V gene TRBV29-1; 8 bases match TRBD1. Germline V gene lookup returns CDR1 SQVTM and CDR2 ANQGSEA. Losses at the gene ends were 7 bases for V and 2 bases for J; bases not matched to a gene: 13. The CDR3 is 15 residues long. CDR3 nucleotide sequence: TGCAGCGCCCGTAGGGGTGGGACAGGCCCCTACGAGCAGTACTTC. Protein product: CSARRGGTGPYEQYF.

This clone was counted only a few times. The J gene is TRBJ1-4, the V gene TRBV7-9, with 8 positions matching TRBD1. Germline V gene sequence: CDR1 SEHNR, CDR2 FQNEAQ (reference sequence). Trimming cost V 5 bases and J 3 bases; bases outside gene matches: 2. This CDR3 contains 14 residues. The CDR3 sequence: CASSLTGANEKLFF. CDR3 DNA: TGTGCCAGCAGCCTGACAGGGGCTAATGAAAAACTGTTTTTT.